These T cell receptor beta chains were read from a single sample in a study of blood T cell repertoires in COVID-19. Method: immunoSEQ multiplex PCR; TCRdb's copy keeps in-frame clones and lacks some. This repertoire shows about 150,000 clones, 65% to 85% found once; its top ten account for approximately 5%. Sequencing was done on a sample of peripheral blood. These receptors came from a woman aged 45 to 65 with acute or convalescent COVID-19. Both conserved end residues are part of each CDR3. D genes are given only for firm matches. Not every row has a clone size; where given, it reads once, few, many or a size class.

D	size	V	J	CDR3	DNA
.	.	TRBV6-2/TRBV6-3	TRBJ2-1	CASSLQKRKQFF	TGTGCCAGCAGCCTACAAAAGCGGAAACAGTTCTTC
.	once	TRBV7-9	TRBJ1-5	CASSPSGLGGNQPQHF	TGTGCCAGCAGCCCGTCCGGACTCGGGGGCAATCAGCCCCAGCATTTT
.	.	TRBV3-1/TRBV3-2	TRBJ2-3	CASSQVVGGSGTQYF	TGTGCCAGCAGCCAAGTGGTGGGGGGATCGGGTACGCAGTATTTT
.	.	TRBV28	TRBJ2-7	CASRTATYEQYF	TGTGCCAGCAGGACAGCTACTTACGAGCAGTACTTC
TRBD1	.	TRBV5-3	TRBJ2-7	CARSLDTGTGGDEQYF	TGTGCCAGAAGTTTAGATACCGGGACAGGGGGCGACGAGCAGTACTTC
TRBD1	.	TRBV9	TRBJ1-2	CASSVEGQGAHGYTF	TGTGCCAGCAGCGTAGAAGGACAGGGGGCGCATGGCTACACCTTC
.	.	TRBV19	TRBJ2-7	CASSIVPRRGAVQYF	TGTGCCAGTAGTATAGTTCCGCGCAGGGGAGCGGTGCAGTACTTC
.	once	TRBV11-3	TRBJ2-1	CASSLDQGGSYRKNEQFF	TGTGCCAGCAGCTTAGATCAGGGGGGATCCTACCGTAAAAATGAGCAGTTCTTC
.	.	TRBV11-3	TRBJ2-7	CASSRGGDLAYEQYF	TGTGCCAGCAGCCGAGGGGGGGACCTGGCGTACGAGCAGTACTTC
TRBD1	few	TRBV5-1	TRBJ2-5	CASIGQVEQETQYF	TGCGCCAGCATCGGACAGGTCGAACAAGAGACCCAGTACTTC
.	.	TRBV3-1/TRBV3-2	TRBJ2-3	CASSQDFGGLPAGTQYF	TGTGCCAGCAGCCAAGATTTTGGGGGACTCCCGGCTGGGACGCAGTATTTT
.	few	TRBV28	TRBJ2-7	CATVAETTYEQYF	TGTGCCACTGTGGCCGAAACAACCTACGAGCAGTACTTC
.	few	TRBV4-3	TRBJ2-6	CASSQGASGANVLTF	TGCGCCAGCAGCCAAGGAGCCTCTGGGGCCAACGTCCTGACTTTC
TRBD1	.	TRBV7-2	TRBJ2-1	CASSIGTGSYNEQFF	TGTGCCAGCAGCATAGGGACAGGATCCTACAATGAGCAGTTCTTC
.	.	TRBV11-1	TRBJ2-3	CASRSRVALDTQYF	TGTGCCAGCAGATCCCGGGTAGCTCTAGATACGCAGTATTTT
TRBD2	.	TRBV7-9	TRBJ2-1	CASSASSGGAYEQFF	TGTGCCAGCAGCGCATCTAGCGGGGGGGCGTATGAGCAGTTCTTC
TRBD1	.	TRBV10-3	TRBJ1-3	CAISASRDSSGNTIYF	TGTGCCATCAGTGCTTCCAGGGACAGCTCTGGAAACACCATATATTTT
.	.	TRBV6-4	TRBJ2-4	CASSPDSQNIQYF	TGTGCCAGCAGTCCCGACAGTCAAAACATTCAGTACTTC
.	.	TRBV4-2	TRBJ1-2	CASSQDRTGYGYTF	TGTGCCAGCAGCCAAGATAGAACAGGGTATGGCTACACCTTC
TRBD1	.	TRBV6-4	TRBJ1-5	CASSPRQGGGNQPQHF	TGTGCCAGCAGCCCCAGACAGGGGGGAGGCAATCAGCCCCAGCATTTT
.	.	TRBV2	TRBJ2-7	CASSEALGQRAYEQYF	TGTGCCAGCAGTGAAGCGCTGGGTCAGCGGGCCTACGAGCAGTACTTC
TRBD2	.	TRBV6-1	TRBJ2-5	CASSEIAGGQETQYF	TGTGCCAGCAGTGAAATAGCGGGGGGACAAGAGACCCAGTACTTC
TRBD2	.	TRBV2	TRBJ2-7	CASSWAGGVQTYEQYF	TGTGCCAGCAGTTGGGCGGGGGGGGTTCAGACCTACGAGCAGTACTTC
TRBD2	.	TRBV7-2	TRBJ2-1	CASSSTATSGSNEQFF	TGTGCCAGCAGCTCGACGGCGACTAGCGGGAGCAATGAGCAGTTCTTC
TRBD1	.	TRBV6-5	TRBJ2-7	CASLDRGSYEQYF	TGTGCCAGTCTGGACAGGGGATCCTACGAGCAGTACTTC
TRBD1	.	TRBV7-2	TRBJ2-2	CASSLGDSNTGELFF	TGTGCCAGCAGCTTAGGGGACAGCAACACCGGGGAGCTGTTTTTT
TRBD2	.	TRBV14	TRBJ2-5	CASSQGTSEETQYF	TGTGCCAGCAGCCAAGGGACTAGCGAAGAGACCCAGTACTTC
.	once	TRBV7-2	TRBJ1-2	CASSFLSQGYTF	TGTGCCAGCAGCTTTCTTTCGCAGGGCTACACCTTC
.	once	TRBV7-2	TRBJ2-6	CASSFHGSGANVLTF	TGTGCCAGCAGCTTTCACGGCTCTGGGGCCAACGTCCTGACTTTC
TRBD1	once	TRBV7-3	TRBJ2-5	CASSKTGERETQYF	TGTGCCAGCAGCAAGACAGGGGAGCGAGAGACCCAGTACTTC
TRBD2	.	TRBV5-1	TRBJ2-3	CASSLVAGGHTDTQYF	TGCGCCAGCAGCTTGGTAGCGGGGGGGCACACAGATACGCAGTATTTT
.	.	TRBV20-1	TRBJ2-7	CSARAGYEQYF	TGCAGTGCTAGAGCCGGCTACGAGCAGTACTTC
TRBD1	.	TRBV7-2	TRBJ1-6	CASSLFEQGGGSPLHF	TGTGCCAGCAGCTTATTTGAACAGGGGGGAGGTTCACCCCTCCACTTT
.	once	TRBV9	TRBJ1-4	CASSPRGATNEKLFF	TGTGCCAGCAGCCCTCGTGGGGCTACTAATGAAAAACTGTTTTTT
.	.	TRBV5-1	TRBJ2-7	CASSPDGSYEQYF	TGCGCCAGCAGCCCCGACGGGTCCTACGAGCAGTACTTC
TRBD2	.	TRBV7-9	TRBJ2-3	CASSLAGAGGADTQYF	TGTGCCAGCAGCTTAGCGGGAGCGGGGGGCGCAGATACGCAGTATTTT
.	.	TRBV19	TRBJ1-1	CASSNRVLNTEAFF	TGTGCCAGTAGTAACAGGGTTTTGAACACTGAAGCTTTCTTT
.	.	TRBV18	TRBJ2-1	CASSVGTDKGEQFF	TGTGCCAGCTCAGTCGGGACTGACAAGGGTGAGCAGTTCTTC
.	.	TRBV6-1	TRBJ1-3	CASSEYGQGSSGNTIYF	TGTGCCAGCAGTGAATATGGGCAGGGCAGTTCTGGAAACACCATATATTTT
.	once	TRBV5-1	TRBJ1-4	CASSLALREKLFF	TGCGCCAGCAGCTTGGCCTTGCGGGAAAAACTGTTTTTT
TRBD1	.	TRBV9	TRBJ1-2	CASSVSWGTDEGYTF	TGTGCCAGCAGCGTTAGCTGGGGGACAGACGAAGGCTACACCTTC
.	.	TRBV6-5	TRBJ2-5	CASRTSSWQETQYF	TGTGCCAGCAGGACATCTAGCTGGCAAGAGACCCAGTACTTC
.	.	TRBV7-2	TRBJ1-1	CASSVRQESEAFF	TGTGCCAGCTCCGTTCGCCAGGAATCGGAAGCTTTCTTT
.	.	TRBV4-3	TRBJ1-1	CASSQDGQSTEAFF	TGCGCCAGCAGCCAAGATGGGCAGTCTACTGAAGCTTTCTTT